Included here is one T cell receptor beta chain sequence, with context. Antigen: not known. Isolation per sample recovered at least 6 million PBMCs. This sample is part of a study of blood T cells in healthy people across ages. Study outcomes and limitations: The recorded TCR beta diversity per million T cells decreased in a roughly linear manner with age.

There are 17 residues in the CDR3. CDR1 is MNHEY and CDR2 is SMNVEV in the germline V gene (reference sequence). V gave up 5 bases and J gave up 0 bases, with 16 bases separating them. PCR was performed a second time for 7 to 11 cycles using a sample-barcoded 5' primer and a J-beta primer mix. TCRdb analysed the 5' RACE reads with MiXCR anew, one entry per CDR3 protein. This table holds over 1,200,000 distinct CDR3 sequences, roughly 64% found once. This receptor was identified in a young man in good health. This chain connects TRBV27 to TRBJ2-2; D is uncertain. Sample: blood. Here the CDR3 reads CASSRAGPPTNTGELFF. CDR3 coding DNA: TGTGCCAGCAGTCGGGCAGGACCCCCGACGAACACCGGGGAGCTGTTTTTT.